The 15 T cell receptor beta chains reported below all come from one sample, sequenced in a study of T cell repertoires in cytomegalovirus infection. TCRdb processed the reads anew with MiXCR; each CDR3 protein has one entry. The sample holds around 570,000 distinct CDR3 sequences, approximately 40% seen once. No antigens are known for them. The source was cultured PBMCs, collected from culture after CMV antigen stimulation. These receptors were taken from a human donor in good health (CMV status not recorded). Some clones in this sample may be carry-over from other donors' samples.

This clonotype was recorded a few times. The rearrangement links TRBV6-2 or TRBV6-3 to TRBJ1-2; TRBD1 matches 7 bases. The CDR3 totals 14 residues. After removal of 8 bases from V and 0 bases from J, the junction contained 6 bases not matched to a gene. Germline CDR1 MNHEY, CDR2 SVGEGT. In nucleotides, the CDR3 is TGTGCCAGCCGCCGGGGACAGCCTAACTATGGCTACACCTTC. Translating it yields CASRRGQPNYGYTF.

The chain is built from TRBV20-1 and TRBJ1-5; TRBD1 agrees at 7 bases. V shed 0 bases and J 3 bases; nucleotides not matched to a gene: 5. CDR3 length: 15 amino acids. The V gene's germline CDR1 is DFQATT and CDR2 SNEGSKA (reference sequence). CDR3 in DNA: TGCAGTGCTAGAGATCGCCAGGGGGACAATCAGCCCCAGCATTTT. Residues: CSARDRQGDNQPQHF.

The chain carries TRBV19 and TRBJ2-2; D gene uncertain. The CDR3 sequence is 15 residues long. Trimming removed 5 bases from V and 4 bases from J, with 14 bases in between. Germline V gives CDR1 LNHDA, CDR2 SQIVND (reference sequence). CDR3 sequence (DNA): TGTGCCAGTAGTGCACCGCCGGGCCTCACCGGGGAGCTGTTTTTT. This translates into CASSAPPGLTGELFF.

The chain is built from TRBV19 and TRBJ2-7; 8 nucleotides match TRBD1. Germline V gene data show CDR1 as LNHDA and CDR2 as SQIVND (reference sequence). V was pared by 3 bases and J by 3 bases, with 7 bases of the junction left unmatched. CDR3 length: 15 residues. CDR3 residues: CASSMLDRAFYEQYF. The CDR3 DNA reads TGTGCCAGTAGTATGCTGGACAGGGCTTTCTACGAGCAGTACTTC.

On this clonotype itself: In this CDR3 the conserved last residue, phenylalanine or tryptophan, is missing, so a read error is likely. V and J are TRBV6-2 or TRBV6-3 and TRBJ2-3; the D is unclear. Trimming removed 5 bases from V and 1 base from J, with 7 bases in between. Germline V CDR1 and CDR2: MNHEY, SVGEGT. The length of the CDR3 is 13 residues. The CDR3 nucleotides read TGTGCCAGCAGTGGAACTCGCACAGATACGCAGTATTAT. As protein: CASSGTRTDTQYY.

The V call is TRBV6-1, the J call TRBJ2-5; TRBD2 might be the D (6 bases). Per germline, CDR1 MNHNS and CDR2 SASEGT. The CDR3 runs 14 residues. The V end lost 2 bases, the J end lost 5 bases, and 12 bases lay between the germline ends. The CDR3 sequence is CASSEWGDGETQYF. In DNA form, the CDR3 reads TGTGCCAGCAGTGAATGGGGGGACGGGGAGACCCAGTACTTC.

The V gene is TRBV12-3 or TRBV12-4, the J gene TRBJ2-1; D not resolved. V was clipped by 6 bases and J by 5 bases, with 23 bases between them. The CDR3 is 17 residues long. CDR3 in DNA: TGTGCCAGCAGCTTCCCACTTAGCTCCTATCCCGACAATGAGCAGTTCTTC. Protein: CASSFPLSSYPDNEQFF.

The V gene is TRBV6-2 or TRBV6-3, the J gene TRBJ2-1, with 7 bases that match TRBD2. The J segment lost 4 bases and the V segment lost 4 bases, leaving 7 bases of the junction unmatched. This CDR3 is built from 15 residues. The V gene's germline CDR1 is MNHEY and CDR2 SVGEGT. This CDR3 reads CASSSASGPYNEQFF. CDR3 nucleotide sequence: TGTGCCAGCAGTTCGGCTAGCGGACCTTACAATGAGCAGTTCTTC.

This clonotype came up a few times. V is TRBV4-3 and J is TRBJ2-3; weak D call: TRBD2 (5 bases). Looked up from germline, CDR1 is LGHNA and CDR2 is YSLEER. Trimming removed 1 base at V and 3 bases at J, with 14 bases between. The CDR3 has 16 residues. The CDR3: CASSQASGGGTDTQYF. The CDR3 coding sequence is TGCGCCAGCAGCCAAGCGTCAGGAGGTGGGACAGATACGCAGTATTTT.

This clonotype was counted between two and nine times. The V gene is TRBV7-2, the J gene TRBJ2-1; 9 bases align to TRBD2. In germline, CDR1 is SGHTA, CDR2 FQGNSA. The V gene end was trimmed by 9 bases and the J gene end by 1 base; junction bases not matched to a gene: 4. The CDR3 sequence is 14 residues long. CDR3 amino acids: CASKAGGSYNEQFF. CDR3 DNA: TGTGCCAGTAAAGCGGGAGGTTCCTACAATGAGCAGTTCTTC.

V and J are TRBV2 and TRBJ1-4; possibly TRBD1 for D (6 bases). The CDR3 loop spans 14 amino acids. Trimming pared 7 bases from V and 3 bases from J, leaving 12 bases between. CDR1 is SNHLY and CDR2 is FYNNEI in the germline V gene. The CDR3 here is CASNDRTANEKLFF. The CDR3 nucleotides read TGTGCCAGCAACGACAGGACGGCTAATGAAAAACTGTTTTTT.

The rearrangement joins TRBV6-2 or TRBV6-3 to TRBJ2-7; D is unclear. This CDR3 is built from 13 residues. The germline V and J ends were trimmed by 7 bases and 1 base, with 11 bases remaining between them. Germline values: CDR1 MNHEY, CDR2 SVGEGT. The CDR3 region is CASNPGISYEQYV. CDR3 in DNA: TGTGCCAGCAATCCCGGTATATCCTACGAGCAGTACGTC.

There are a few counts of this clonotype. The chain recombines TRBV7-9 with TRBJ1-1; D ambiguous. Trimming took 0 bases from V and 1 from J, leaving 9 bases between them. The length of the CDR3 is 15 residues. Germline assignment: CDR1 SEHNR and CDR2 FQNEAQ (reference sequence). The CDR3 nucleotides are TGTGCCAGCAGCTTAGCTCTGGGTCAGAACACTGAAGCTTTCTTT. Translating it yields CASSLALGQNTEAFF.

This rearrangement joins TRBV19 to TRBJ2-7; maybe TRBD1 (5 bases). Per germline, CDR1 LNHDA and CDR2 SQIVND (reference sequence). V shed 3 bases and J shed 5 bases, with 20 bases lying between them. The CDR3 runs to 16 residues. CDR3 residues: CASSIFQGLILNEQYF. The DNA of the CDR3 is TGTGCCAGTAGTATTTTCCAGGGCTTGATCCTGAACGAGCAGTACTTC.

This chain uses TRBV20-1 with TRBJ2-5; 8 bases align to TRBD2. In germline, CDR1 is DFQATT, CDR2 SNEGSKA (reference sequence). V lost 5 bases to trimming and J lost 4 bases; unmatched junction nucleotides: 9. The CDR3 runs to 14 residues. Here the CDR3 DNA reads TGCAGTGCTCACTTAGCGGGGCGAGGAGAGACCCAGTACTTC. Encoded protein: CSAHLAGRGETQYF.